This is a list of T cell receptor beta chains from one sample in a study of T cell responses to AZD1222 COVID-19 vaccine. TCRdb's copy holds only in-frame clones and misses some; the assay was immunoSEQ multiplex PCR. The table lists over 120,000 clones, 92% of them singletons. This sample comprised peripheral blood, obtained on day 0 of AZD1222 vaccination. The origin of the receptors is an adult in good health. CDR3s include the opening cysteine and the closing phenylalanine or tryptophan. The order of the fields is J gene, D gene, clone size, V gene, CDR3 protein, CDR3 DNA. D genes are given only for firm matches. Only part of the rows carry a size: once, few, many, or a class if the clone is expanded.

TRBJ2-1 TRBD2 - TRBV29-1 CSVEGLVAGGPLSPYNEQFF TGCAGCGTTGAAGGTCTGGTAGCGGGAGGTCCTTTGAGTCCCTACAATGAGCAGTTCTTC
TRBJ2-1 TRBD2 - TRBV18 CASSPRNPSGRIHEQFF TGTGCCAGCTCACCCAGAAATCCTAGCGGGAGGATCCATGAGCAGTTCTTC
TRBJ2-1 - - TRBV3-1/TRBV3-2 CASSQLVQAYNEQFF TGTGCCAGCAGCCAATTGGTACAGGCCTACAATGAGCAGTTCTTC
TRBJ1-4 - - TRBV7-8 CASSLALGGWSGKLFF TGTGCCAGCAGCTTAGCGCTGGGTGGGTGGTCAGGAAAACTGTTTTTT
TRBJ2-7 - - TRBV24-1 CATSDSRGGSRETYF TGTGCCACCAGCGATTCGAGAGGGGGTTCGCGGGAAACGTACTTC
TRBJ2-3 - once TRBV19 CASSIPGGSIITDTQYF TGTGCCAGTAGTATTCCTGGCGGATCGATTATCACAGATACGCAGTATTTT
TRBJ2-7 - - TRBV18 CASSLSSISSQTYEQYF TGTGCCAGCTCACTCTCGAGTATTTCTAGCCAGACCTACGAGCAGTACTTC
TRBJ1-1 - - TRBV18 CASSFLQGTEAFF TGTGCCAGCTCTTTTTTACAGGGCACTGAAGCTTTCTTT
TRBJ2-7 - - TRBV13 CASSLGRRGLLDEQYF TGTGCCAGCAGCTTAGGGAGGAGGGGTTTACTCGACGAGCAGTACTTC
TRBJ1-5 TRBD1 - TRBV27 CASRKTGFSNQPQHF TGTGCCAGCAGAAAGACAGGGTTTAGCAATCAGCCCCAGCATTTT
TRBJ1-4 - - TRBV28 CASSFLGTRYNEKLFF TGTGCCAGCAGTTTCCTCGGGACACGATATAATGAAAAACTGTTTTTT
TRBJ1-1 - few TRBV4-1 CASSQEGQRGSPFF TGCGCCAGCAGCCAAGAGGGGCAGCGCGGCTCTCCTTTCTTT
TRBJ2-3 - - TRBV28 CASSSTTAYTQYF TGTGCCAGCAGTTCTACGACTGCATATACGCAGTATTTT
TRBJ2-2 TRBD2 - TRBV5-1 CASRSKAGGNTGELFF TGCGCCAGCAGATCCAAAGCGGGAGGGAACACCGGGGAGCTGTTTTTT
TRBJ2-7 - - TRBV7-2 CASSPSAGSYEQYF TGTGCCAGCAGCCCATCCGCAGGGTCCTACGAGCAGTACTTC
TRBJ1-2 - few TRBV4-1 CASSPLSLWGNYGYTF TGCGCCAGCAGCCCTTTATCGCTATGGGGTAACTATGGCTACACCTTC
TRBJ1-1 - - TRBV12-3/TRBV12-4 CASSWRNSPEAFF TGTGCCAGCAGTTGGCGGAATTCTCCTGAAGCTTTCTTT
TRBJ1-1 - - TRBV6-5 CASSFTGRDTEAFF TGTGCCAGCAGCTTCACGGGGCGTGACACTGAAGCTTTCTTT
TRBJ1-1 TRBD1 - TRBV12-3/TRBV12-4 CASSETGDTEAFF TGTGCCAGCAGTGAGACAGGGGACACTGAAGCTTTCTTT
TRBJ1-3 - - TRBV6-5 CASSSGDSGNTIYF TGTGCCAGCAGTTCTGGGGACTCTGGAAACACCATATATTTT
TRBJ1-5 - - TRBV28 CASPTADQPQHF TGTGCCAGCCCAACAGCGGATCAGCCCCAGCATTTT
TRBJ1-4 - - TRBV7-9 CASSLGNEKLFF TGTGCCAGCAGCTTGGGAAATGAAAAACTGTTTTTT
TRBJ1-2 - - TRBV6-4 CASSEKPIIQRDYGYTF TGTGCCAGCAGTGAAAAACCCATTATCCAAAGGGACTATGGCTACACCTTC
TRBJ2-7 - - TRBV28 CASTGAEGGAYEQYF TGTGCCAGCACGGGTGCTGAGGGGGGCGCCTACGAGCAGTACTTC
TRBJ1-5 - - TRBV28 CASNHRRGGNQPQHF TGTGCCAGCAATCACAGGCGGGGTGGCAATCAGCCCCAGCATTTT